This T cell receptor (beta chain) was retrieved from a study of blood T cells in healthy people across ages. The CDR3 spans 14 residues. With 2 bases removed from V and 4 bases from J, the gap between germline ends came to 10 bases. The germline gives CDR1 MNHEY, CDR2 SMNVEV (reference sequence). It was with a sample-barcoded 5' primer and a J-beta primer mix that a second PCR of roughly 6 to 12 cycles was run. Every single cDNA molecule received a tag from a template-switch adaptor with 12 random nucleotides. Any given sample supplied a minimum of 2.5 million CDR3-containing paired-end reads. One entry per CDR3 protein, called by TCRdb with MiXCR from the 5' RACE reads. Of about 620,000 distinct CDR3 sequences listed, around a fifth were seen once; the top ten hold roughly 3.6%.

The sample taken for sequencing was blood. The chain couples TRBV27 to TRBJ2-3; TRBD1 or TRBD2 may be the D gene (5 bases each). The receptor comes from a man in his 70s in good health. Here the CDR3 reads CASSLRGVADTQYF. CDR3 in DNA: TGTGCCAGCAGTTTACGAGGGGTAGCAGATACGCAGTATTTT.